This record looks at one TCR beta chain sequence and its context. At deep level, the assay was performed. Method: immunoSEQ multiplex PCR; TCRdb's copy keeps in-frame clones and lacks some. The sample gives about 2.3 million clones, 85% to 95% of which show up once; around 0.35% is in the top ten. Trimming removed 6 bases at V and 5 bases at J, with 4 bases between. The CDR3 has 11 amino acids. Germline CDR1 is SGHVS and CDR2 is FNYEAQ. The data are from a study of shared clonotypes between healthy human individuals. The source of this sequence is a man between 18 and 35 years old in good health. Some clones in this sample may be carry-over from other donors' samples. J is TRBJ2-2 and V is TRBV7-6; D remains unclear. Sequenced sample: naive CD4+ T cells from PBMCs. As for subset: CD45RA+ positively selected. The CDR3 here is CASRSTGELFF. DNA of the CDR3: TGTGCCAGCAGATCTACCGGGGAGCTGTTTTTT. Supplemented by reference TRBV7-6 and TRBJ2-2, the full variable domain reads GAGVSQSPRYKVTKRGQDVALRCDPISGHVSLYWYRQALGQGPEFLTYFNYEAQQDKSGLPNDRFSAERPEGSISTLTIQRTEQRDSAMYRCASRSTGELFFGEGSRLTVL.